This TCR beta chain was sequenced during a study of CXCR3-negative and CXCR3-positive naive CD8 T cells. 5' RACE that incorporated UMI labels was used to prepare the TRB cDNA libraries. TCRdb reprocessed the 5' RACE reads and stores each CDR3 protein as one record, lacking DNA. The repertoire shows roughly 100,000 distinct CDR3 sequences; the top ten hold approximately 1.1%. CDR1 and CDR2 (germline): SEHNR, FQNEAQ (reference sequence). CDR3 length: 15 residues. This TCR derives from a human donor in good health. Some clones in this sample may be carry-over from other donors' samples. The chain combines TRBV7-9 with TRBJ2-5; no DNA is available, so the TRBD1 call from TCRdb remains unchecked. Sequencing input: naive CXCR3- CD8+ T cells from blood. Stated subset: CD45RO-CCR7+CD27+CD95- naive CD8+ T cells lacking CXCR3 (TNR3-). CDR3 region: CASSSRDRGSETQYF.